This T cell receptor (beta chain) was recovered during a study of T cells after yellow fever vaccination. Looking at the study overall: Those fractions that held only low numbers of cells were prepared using the SMART-Seq v4 Ultra Low Input RNA kit. Study observations and caveats: A small proportion of clonotypes was detected in both the CD4 and CD8 compartments. Post-booster repertoires again held most primary-vaccination clones (around 95% CD4, over 80% CD8).

Concerning this clonotype itself: Its antigen is not known.

V was clipped by 6 bases and J by 5 bases; unmatched bases: 0. This CDR3 spans 11 amino acids. CDR1 WSHSY and CDR2 SAAADI come from the germline V gene. 5'RACE template switching added a universal primer site and UMIs to TCR cDNA. Each CDR3 protein gets one entry after TCRdb re-called the 5' RACE reads with MiXCR. The sample consists of 250,000 to 300,000 distinct CDR3 sequences, about 5.2% of them appearing once. V is TRBV10-2 and J is TRBJ2-7, with 8 nucleotides matching TRBD1. This receptor was taken from a man aged 18 to 30 who received the YFV17D yellow fever vaccine. Sequencing was performed on CD4+ T cells sorted from PBMCs, taken on the day of the yellow fever booster vaccination. CDR3 amino acids: CASRTGDEQYF. The CDR3 DNA sequence: TGCGCCAGCAGGACAGGGGACGAGCAGTACTTC.